This is a list of T cell receptor beta chains from one sample in a study of long-term antiretroviral therapy in people with HIV. Sequencing was performed with immunoSEQ multiplex PCR; in TCRdb, only in-frame clones are kept and a portion is missing. The table records about 23,000 clones, roughly four fifths of them present only once. Sequenced material: unsorted PBMCs, taken 1.5 years after starting antiretroviral therapy. These receptors all come from a man younger than 40 with HIV. The CDR3 runs from the conserved cysteine through the conserved F or W. D genes are given only for firm matches. Size tells how often a clone was seen (once, few, many) or the class of an expanded clone, and some rows leave it out.

v_call,d_call,j_call,clone_size,cdr3_nt,cdr3_aa
TRBV4-3,TRBD2,TRBJ2-7,NA,TGCGCCAGCAGCCAAGTGGCGGGGGGGAGCTCCTACGAGCAGTACTTC,CASSQVAGGSSYEQYF
TRBV27,NA,TRBJ1-4,NA,TGTGCCAGCAGGGGCAGGGCGGGGGAAAAACTGTTTTTT,CASRGRAGEKLFF
TRBV18,NA,TRBJ1-2,NA,TGTGCCAGCTCACCGGAAGGGTCCCCTCAAGGCTACACCTTC,CASSPEGSPQGYTF
TRBV18,NA,TRBJ2-6,NA,TGTGCCAGCCACAGAGGCTCTGGGGCCAACGTCCTGACTTTC,CASHRGSGANVLTF
TRBV10-1,NA,TRBJ2-7,NA,TGCGCCAGCAGTGAGTCGAGGGGTTTAGGGGAGCAGTACTTC,CASSESRGLGEQYF
TRBV6-5,TRBD1,TRBJ1-2,NA,TGTGCCAGCAGTTACCCGGACAGGGAGAGGAGGTATGGCTACACCTTC,CASSYPDRERRYGYTF
TRBV6-6,NA,TRBJ2-1,NA,TGTGCCACCCTAACAGGGAACGGCGAGCAGTTCTTC,CATLTGNGEQFF
TRBV28,TRBD2,TRBJ2-7,NA,TGTGCCAGCAGTTCGCAGTTCGCGGGAGGGCCGATTTACGAGCAGTACTTC,CASSSQFAGGPIYEQYF
TRBV6-1,NA,TRBJ1-3,once,TGTGCCAGCAGTGGTGCTAGCTCTGGAAACACCATATATTTT,CASSGASSGNTIYF
TRBV19,NA,TRBJ2-2,few,TGTGCCAGTAGTATCAGTCCGGGGGAGCTGTTTTTT,CASSISPGELFF
TRBV6-5,NA,TRBJ2-5,NA,TGTGCCAGCAGCCGCGGACTACAAGAGACCCAGTACTTC,CASSRGLQETQYF
TRBV15,TRBD1,TRBJ2-7,NA,TGTGCCACCAGCAGAGGGGGGACAGGGGGCCTGAACGAGCAGTACTTC,CATSRGGTGGLNEQYF
TRBV18,NA,TRBJ2-5,NA,TGTGCCAGCTCACTCCAGGGCCAAGAGACCCAGTACTTC,CASSLQGQETQYF
TRBV5-4,TRBD1,TRBJ1-5,NA,TGTGCCAGCAGCCCTGGACAGGGATGGAATCAGCCCCAGCATTTT,CASSPGQGWNQPQHF
TRBV27,TRBD1,TRBJ1-2,NA,TGTGCCAGCAGCCGAACAGGGGGTCCCGGCTATGGCTACACCTTC,CASSRTGGPGYGYTF
TRBV15,NA,TRBJ2-6,NA,TGTGCCACCAGCAGAGAGACGGCCCAGGGGGCCAACGTCCTGACTTTC,CATSRETAQGANVLTF
TRBV4-3,NA,TRBJ2-2,NA,TGCGCCAGCAGCCAAGACCGCCGGGTGAACACCGGGGAGCTGTTTTTT,CASSQDRRVNTGELFF
TRBV2,NA,TRBJ2-7,NA,TGTGCCAGCAGTAAAAAGGGGGGTTCGGGAGAGCAGTACTTC,CASSKKGGSGEQYF
TRBV30,NA,TRBJ1-5,NA,TGTGCCTGGAGCCCCGGGCTGGGTAGCAATCAGCCCCAGCATTTT,CAWSPGLGSNQPQHF
TRBV5-1,NA,TRBJ2-7,few,TGCGCCAGCAGCGCGGGCTACGAGCAGTACTTC,CASSAGYEQYF
TRBV7-6,NA,TRBJ2-6,NA,TGTGCCAGCAGCCTGGGGTCTGGGGCCAACGTCCTGACTTTC,CASSLGSGANVLTF
TRBV19,TRBD2,TRBJ2-3,NA,TGTGCCAGTAGTACGACCGGGACTAGCGGGGGGGCCGTAGATACGCAGTATTTT,CASSTTGTSGGAVDTQYF
TRBV5-4,NA,TRBJ1-5,once,TGTGCCAGCAGCTTCGGGCCTACTGGTGGCAATCAGCCCCAGCATTTT,CASSFGPTGGNQPQHF
TRBV15,TRBD1,TRBJ2-7,NA,TGTGCCACCAGCGGATTCCGGGACAGGGACTACGAGCAGTACTTC,CATSGFRDRDYEQYF